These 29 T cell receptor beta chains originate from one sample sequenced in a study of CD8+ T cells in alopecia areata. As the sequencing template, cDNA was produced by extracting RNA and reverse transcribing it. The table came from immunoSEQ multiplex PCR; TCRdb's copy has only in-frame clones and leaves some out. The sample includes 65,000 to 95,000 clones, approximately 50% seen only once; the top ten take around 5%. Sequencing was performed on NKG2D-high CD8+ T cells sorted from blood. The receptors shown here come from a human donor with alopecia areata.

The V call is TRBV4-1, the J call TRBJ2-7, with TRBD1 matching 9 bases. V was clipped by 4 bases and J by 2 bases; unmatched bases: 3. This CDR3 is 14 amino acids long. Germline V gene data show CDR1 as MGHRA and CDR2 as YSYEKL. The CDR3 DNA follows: TGCGCCAGCAGCCTAGGACAGGGGACCTACGAGCAGTACTTC. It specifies CASSLGQGTYEQYF.

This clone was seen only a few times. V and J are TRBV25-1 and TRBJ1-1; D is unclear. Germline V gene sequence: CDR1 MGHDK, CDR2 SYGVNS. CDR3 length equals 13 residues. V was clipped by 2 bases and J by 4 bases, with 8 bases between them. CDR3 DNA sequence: TGTGCCAGCAGTGAACTGTTCTCCACTGAAGCTTTCTTT. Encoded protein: CASSELFSTEAFF.

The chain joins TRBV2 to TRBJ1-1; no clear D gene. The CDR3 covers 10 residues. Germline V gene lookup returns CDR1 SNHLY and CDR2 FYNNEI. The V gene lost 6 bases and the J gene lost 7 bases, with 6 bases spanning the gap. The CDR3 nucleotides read TGTGCCAGCAGGGGCGGTGAAGCTTTCTTT. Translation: CASRGGEAFF.

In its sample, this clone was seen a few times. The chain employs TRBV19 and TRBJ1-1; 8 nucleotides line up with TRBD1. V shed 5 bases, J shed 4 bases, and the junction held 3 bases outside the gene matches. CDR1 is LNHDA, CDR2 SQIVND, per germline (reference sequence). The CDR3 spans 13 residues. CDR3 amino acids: CASSGQGFTEAFF. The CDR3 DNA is TGTGCCAGTAGTGGACAGGGTTTCACTGAAGCTTTCTTT.

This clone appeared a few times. The CDR3 is CASSLPRDGSYEQYF. CDR3 bases: TGTGCCAGCAGTTTACCTCGGGACGGATCCTACGAGCAGTACTTC. The chain couples TRBV28 to TRBJ2-7; D assignment may be TRBD1 or TRBD2 (5 bases each). V lost 2 bases, J lost 1 base, and 12 bases lay in between. Germline V gene lookup returns CDR1 MDHEN and CDR2 SYDVKM. The CDR3 runs to 15 residues.

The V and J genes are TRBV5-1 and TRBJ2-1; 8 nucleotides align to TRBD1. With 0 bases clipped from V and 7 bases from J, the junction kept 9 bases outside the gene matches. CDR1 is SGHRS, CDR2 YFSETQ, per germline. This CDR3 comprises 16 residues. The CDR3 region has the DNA TGCGCCAGCAGCTTGGGCGGGACAGGCTACAAAAATGAGCAGTTCTTC. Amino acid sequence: CASSLGGTGYKNEQFF.

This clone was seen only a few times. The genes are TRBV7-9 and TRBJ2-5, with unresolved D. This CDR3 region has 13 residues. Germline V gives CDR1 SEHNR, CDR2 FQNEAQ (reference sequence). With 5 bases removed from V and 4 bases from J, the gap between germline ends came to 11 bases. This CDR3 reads CASSPGSGETQYF. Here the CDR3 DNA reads TGTGCCAGCAGCCCTGGTTCCGGAGAGACCCAGTACTTC.

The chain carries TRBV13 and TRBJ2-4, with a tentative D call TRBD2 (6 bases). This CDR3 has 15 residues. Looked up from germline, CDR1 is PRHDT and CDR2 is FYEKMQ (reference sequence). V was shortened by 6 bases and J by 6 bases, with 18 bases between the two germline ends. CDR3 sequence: CASSWGRGAINIQYF. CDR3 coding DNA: TGTGCCAGCAGTTGGGGCCGCGGGGCGATAAACATTCAGTACTTC.

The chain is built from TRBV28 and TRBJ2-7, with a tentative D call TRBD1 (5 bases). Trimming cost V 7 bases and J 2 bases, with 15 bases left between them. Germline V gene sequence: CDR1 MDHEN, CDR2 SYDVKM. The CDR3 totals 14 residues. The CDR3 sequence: CASITRENTYEQYF. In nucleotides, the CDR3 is TGTGCCAGCATTACCAGGGAAAATACCTACGAGCAGTACTTC.

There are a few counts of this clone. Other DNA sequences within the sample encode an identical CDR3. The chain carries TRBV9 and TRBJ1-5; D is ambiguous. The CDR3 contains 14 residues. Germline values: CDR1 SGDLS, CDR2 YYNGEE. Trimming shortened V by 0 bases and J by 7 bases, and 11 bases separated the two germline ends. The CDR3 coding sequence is TGTGCCAGCAGCGTAGACGGCCTTGAGCAGCCCCAGCATTTT. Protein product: CASSVDGLEQPQHF.

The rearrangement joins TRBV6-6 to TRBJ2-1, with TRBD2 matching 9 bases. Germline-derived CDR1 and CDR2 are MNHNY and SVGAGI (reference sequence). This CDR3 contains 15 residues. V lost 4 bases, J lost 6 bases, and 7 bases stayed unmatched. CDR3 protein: CASSSGSGGFNEQFF. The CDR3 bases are TGTGCCAGCAGTTCCGGTAGCGGGGGCTTCAATGAGCAGTTCTTC.

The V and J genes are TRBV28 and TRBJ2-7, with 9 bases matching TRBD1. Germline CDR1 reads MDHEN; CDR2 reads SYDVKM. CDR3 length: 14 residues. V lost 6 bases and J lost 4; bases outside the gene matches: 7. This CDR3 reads CASSLGTGYYEQYF. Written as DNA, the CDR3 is TGTGCCAGCAGCCTGGGGACAGGGTATTACGAGCAGTACTTC.

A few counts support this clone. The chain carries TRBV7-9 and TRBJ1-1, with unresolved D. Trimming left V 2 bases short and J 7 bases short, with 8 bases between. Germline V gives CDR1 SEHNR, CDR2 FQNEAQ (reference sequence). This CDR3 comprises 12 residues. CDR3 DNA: TGTGCCAGCAGCTTACCGCTCTATGAAGCTTTCTTT. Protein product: CASSLPLYEAFF.

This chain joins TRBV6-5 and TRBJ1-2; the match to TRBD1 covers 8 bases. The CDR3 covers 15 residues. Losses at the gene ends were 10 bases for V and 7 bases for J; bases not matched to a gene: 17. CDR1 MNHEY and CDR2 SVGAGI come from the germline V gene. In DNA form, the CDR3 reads TGTGCCACCGCCCCCGGCCGGGACAGGAAAGTTGGCTACACCTTC. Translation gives CATAPGRDRKVGYTF.

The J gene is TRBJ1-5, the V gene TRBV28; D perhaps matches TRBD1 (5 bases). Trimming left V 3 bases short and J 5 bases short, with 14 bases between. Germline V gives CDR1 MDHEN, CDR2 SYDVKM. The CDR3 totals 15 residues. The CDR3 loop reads CASSFLGPPHQPQHF. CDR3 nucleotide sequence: TGTGCCAGCAGTTTTCTGGGGCCTCCCCATCAGCCCCAGCATTTT.

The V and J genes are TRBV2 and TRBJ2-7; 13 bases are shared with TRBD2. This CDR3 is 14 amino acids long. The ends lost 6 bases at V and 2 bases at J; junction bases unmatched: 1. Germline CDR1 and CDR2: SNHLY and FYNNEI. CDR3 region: CASRGLAGTYEQYF. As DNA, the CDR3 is TGTGCCAGCAGGGGACTAGCGGGGACCTACGAGCAGTACTTC.

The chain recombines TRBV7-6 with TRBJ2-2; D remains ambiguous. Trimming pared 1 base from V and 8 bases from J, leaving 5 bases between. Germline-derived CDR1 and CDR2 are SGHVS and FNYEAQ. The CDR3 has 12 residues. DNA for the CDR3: TGTGCCAGCAGCTTAGACGGGGGGGAGCTGTTTTTT. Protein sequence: CASSLDGGELFF.

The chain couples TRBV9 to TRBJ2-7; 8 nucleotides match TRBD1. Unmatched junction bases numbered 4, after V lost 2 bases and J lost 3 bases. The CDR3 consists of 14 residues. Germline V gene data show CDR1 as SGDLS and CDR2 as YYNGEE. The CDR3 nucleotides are TGTGCCAGCAGCGTGGGACAGGTAGACTACGAGCAGTACTTC. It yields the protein CASSVGQVDYEQYF.

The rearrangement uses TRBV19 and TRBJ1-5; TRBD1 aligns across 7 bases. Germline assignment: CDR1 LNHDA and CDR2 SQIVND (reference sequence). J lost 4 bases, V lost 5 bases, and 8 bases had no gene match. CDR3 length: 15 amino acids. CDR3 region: CASSPWTGLNQPQHF. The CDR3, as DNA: TGTGCCAGTAGTCCCTGGACAGGCCTAAATCAGCCCCAGCATTTT.

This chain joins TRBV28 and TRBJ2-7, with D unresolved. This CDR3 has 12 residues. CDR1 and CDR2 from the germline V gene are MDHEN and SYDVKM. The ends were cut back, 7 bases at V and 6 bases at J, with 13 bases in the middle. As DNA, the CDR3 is TGTGCCAGCACTTTGGATTCAGGCGAGCAGTACTTC. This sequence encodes CASTLDSGEQYF.

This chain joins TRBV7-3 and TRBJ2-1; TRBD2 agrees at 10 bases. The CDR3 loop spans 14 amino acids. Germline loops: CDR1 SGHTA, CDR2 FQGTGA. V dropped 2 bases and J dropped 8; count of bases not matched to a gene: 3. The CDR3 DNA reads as TGTGCCAGCAGCTTAGTCGGACTAGCGGATGAGCAGTTCTTC. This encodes CASSLVGLADEQFF.

The CDR3 nucleotides read TGTGCCAGCAGCCTTTCTAGCTTAACCTACAATGAGCAGTTCTTC. This encodes CASSLSSLTYNEQFF. The chain combines TRBV27 with TRBJ2-1; a weak D match, TRBD2 (5 bases). Trimming took 6 bases from V and 2 from J, leaving 14 bases between them. There are 15 residues in the CDR3. In germline, CDR1 is MNHEY, CDR2 SMNVEV (reference sequence).

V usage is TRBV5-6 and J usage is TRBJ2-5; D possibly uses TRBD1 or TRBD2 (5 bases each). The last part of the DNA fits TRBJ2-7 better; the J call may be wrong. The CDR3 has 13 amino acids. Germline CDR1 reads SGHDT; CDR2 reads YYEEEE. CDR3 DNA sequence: TGTGCCAGCAGCGGGGGACGGAGCTACGAGCAGTACTTC. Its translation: CASSGGRSYEQYF.

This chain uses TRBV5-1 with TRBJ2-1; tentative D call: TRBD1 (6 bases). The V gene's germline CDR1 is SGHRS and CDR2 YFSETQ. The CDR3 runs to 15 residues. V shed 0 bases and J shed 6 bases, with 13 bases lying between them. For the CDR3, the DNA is TGCGCCAGCAGCTTGGTAGGGGGACCCGCCAATGAGCAGTTCTTC. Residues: CASSLVGGPANEQFF.

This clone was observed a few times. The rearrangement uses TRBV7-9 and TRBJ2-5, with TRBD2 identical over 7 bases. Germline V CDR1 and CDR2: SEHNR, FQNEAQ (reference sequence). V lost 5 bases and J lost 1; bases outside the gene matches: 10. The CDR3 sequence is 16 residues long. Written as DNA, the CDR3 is TGTGCCAGCAGCCCGACGCGGTGGGAGGGCCAAGAGACCCAGTACTTC. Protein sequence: CASSPTRWEGQETQYF.

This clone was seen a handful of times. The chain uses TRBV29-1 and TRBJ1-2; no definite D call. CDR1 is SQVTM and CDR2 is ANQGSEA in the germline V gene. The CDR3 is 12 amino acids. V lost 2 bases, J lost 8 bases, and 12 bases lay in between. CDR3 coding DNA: TGCAGCGTTGAAACGGAGGAGGAAGGCTACACCTTC. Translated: CSVETEEEGYTF. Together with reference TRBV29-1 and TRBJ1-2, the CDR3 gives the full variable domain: SAVISQKPSRDICQRGTSLTIQCQVDSQVTMMFWYRQQPGQSLTLIATANQGSEATYESGFVIDKFPISRPNLTFSTLTVSNMSPEDSSIYLCSVETEEEGYTFGSGTRLTVV.

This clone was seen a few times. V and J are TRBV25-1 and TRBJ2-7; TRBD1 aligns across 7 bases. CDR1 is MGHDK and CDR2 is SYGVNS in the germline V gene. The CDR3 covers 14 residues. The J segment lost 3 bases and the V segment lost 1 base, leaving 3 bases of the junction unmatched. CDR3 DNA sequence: TGTGCCAGCAGTGAATTAGGGGGCCTCTACGAGCAGTACTTC. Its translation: CASSELGGLYEQYF.

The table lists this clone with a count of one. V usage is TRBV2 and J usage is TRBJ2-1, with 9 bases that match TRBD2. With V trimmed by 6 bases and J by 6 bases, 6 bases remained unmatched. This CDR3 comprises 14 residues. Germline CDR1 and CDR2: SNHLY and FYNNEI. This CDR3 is CASRPGLAGNEQFF. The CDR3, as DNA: TGTGCCAGCAGGCCGGGACTAGCCGGCAATGAGCAGTTCTTC.

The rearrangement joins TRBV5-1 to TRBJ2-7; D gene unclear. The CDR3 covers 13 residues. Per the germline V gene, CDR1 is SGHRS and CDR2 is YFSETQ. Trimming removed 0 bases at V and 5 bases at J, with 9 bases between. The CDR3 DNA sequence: TGCGCCAGCAGCTTGGCCTACGGCGACGAGCAGTACTTC. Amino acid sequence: CASSLAYGDEQYF.